What follows describes a single TCR beta chain. The CDR3 extends over 16 amino acids. Trimming pared 0 bases from V and 1 base from J, leaving 10 bases between. Per germline, CDR1 MNHNY and CDR2 SVGAGI (reference sequence). The entry originates in a study of cytomegalovirus exposure and HLA in healthy donors. The study ran its PCR with 60 Vbeta and 13 Jbeta primers. Assay used: immunoSEQ multiplex PCR; TCRdb lists only in-frame clones, some missing. The table shows roughly 100,000 clones, with roughly 15% occurring only once. This receptor was obtained from a female donor in good health and CMV-seronegative. The chain recombines TRBV6-6 with TRBJ1-5; weak D call: TRBD1 (6 bases). The specimen was PBMCs. CDR3 region: CASSYSRQESNQPQHF. In DNA, the CDR3 is TGTGCCAGCAGTTACTCGAGACAGGAGAGCAATCAGCCCCAGCATTTT.